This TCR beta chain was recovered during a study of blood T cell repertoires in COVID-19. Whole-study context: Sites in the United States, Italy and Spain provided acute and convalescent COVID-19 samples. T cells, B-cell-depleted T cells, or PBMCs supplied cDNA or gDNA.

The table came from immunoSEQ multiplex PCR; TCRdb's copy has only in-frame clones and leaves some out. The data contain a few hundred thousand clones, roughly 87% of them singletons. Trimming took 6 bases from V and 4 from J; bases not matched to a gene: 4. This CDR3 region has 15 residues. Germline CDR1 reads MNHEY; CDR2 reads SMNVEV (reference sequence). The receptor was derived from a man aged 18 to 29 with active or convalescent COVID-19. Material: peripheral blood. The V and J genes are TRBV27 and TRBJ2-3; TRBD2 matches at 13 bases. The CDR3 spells CASSKGLAGSDTQYF. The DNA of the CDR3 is TGTGCCAGCAGCAAGGGACTAGCGGGATCAGATACGCAGTATTTT.